This entry features one T cell receptor (beta chain) sequence. Its antigen is still unknown. Semi-nested PCR with Nested Universal Primer A followed constant-region reverse priming of full-length variable regions. MiXCR, applied by TCRdb to the 5' RACE reads, yields one record per CDR3 protein. The sample yields about 23,000 distinct CDR3 sequences, about 31% seen once. J lost 2 bases, V lost 1 base, and 4 bases had no gene match. Germline-derived CDR1 and CDR2 are MGHDK and SYGVNS. The length of the CDR3 is 15 residues. Naive CD4+ T cells were purified with Tregs depleted by CD25. Findings of the study overall: Tumor Treg TCRs overlapped most with tumor naive CD4+ cells.

The chain links TRBV25-1 to TRBJ2-5, with 7 positions matching TRBD1. The TCR was taken from a female donor with breast cancer. Sequencing was carried out using tumor-infiltrating naive CD4+ T cells sorted from the breast tumor. As to subset: naive CD4+ T cells, CD4+CD45RA+CD25-. The CDR3 here is CASSEWGTEQETQYF. The CDR3 DNA reads TGTGCCAGCAGTGAATGGGGGACAGAACAAGAGACCCAGTACTTC. The whole variable domain, remainder taken from reference TRBV25-1 and TRBJ2-5, is EADIYQTPRYLVIGTGKKITLECSQTMGHDKMYWYQQDPGMELHLIHYSYGVNSTEKGDLSSESTVSRIRTEHFPLTLESARPSHTSQYLCASSEWGTEQETQYFGPGTRLLVL.